These 31 T cell receptor beta chains were sequenced from one sample in a study of PD-L1 blockade in urothelial cancer. The method was immunoSEQ multiplex PCR; TCRdb's version includes in-frame clones alone and lacks a portion of them. The table lists about 46,000 clones, about 85% of them singletons. Time point specified: peripheral blood 6 weeks after treatment start. The input for sequencing was PBMCs, taken around atezolizumab (anti-PD-L1) treatment. The receptor set was obtained from a man aged 45-60 years with urothelial cancer.

V and J are TRBV7-8 and TRBJ2-7; D possibly corresponds to TRBD2 (5 bases). Looked up from germline, CDR1 is SGHVS and CDR2 is FQNEAQ. CDR3 length: 16 amino acids. V lost 0 bases and J lost 3, with 15 bases in between. The CDR3 sequence: CASSLARWGAGYEQYF. CDR3 nucleotides: TGTGCCAGCAGCTTAGCGCGCTGGGGTGCGGGCTACGAGCAGTACTTC.

The rearrangement links TRBV4-1 to TRBJ2-7; D is perhaps TRBD1 (6 bases). The germline CDR1 and CDR2 sequences are MGHRA and YSYEKL. Trimming took 4 bases from V and 0 from J, leaving 16 bases between them. This CDR3 has 16 amino acids. The CDR3 coding sequence is TGCGCCAGCAGCCTCACCGGGACAAAAAACTCCTACGAGCAGTACTTC. Amino acids: CASSLTGTKNSYEQYF.

The rearrangement uses TRBV6-5 and TRBJ2-7; 7 bases line up with TRBD2. Germline V CDR1 and CDR2: MNHEY, SVGAGI. After removal of 5 bases from V and 3 bases from J, the junction contained 4 bases not matched to a gene. This CDR3 contains 13 residues. The CDR3 DNA sequence: TGTGCCAGCAGTAAGGGAGGGAGCTACGAGCAGTACTTC. Its translation: CASSKGGSYEQYF.

The gene calls are TRBV10-3 and TRBJ1-6; D is ambiguous. The CDR3 spans 14 residues. Trimming shortened V by 3 bases and J by 5 bases, and 8 bases separated the two germline ends. Per germline, CDR1 ENHRY and CDR2 SYGVKD. CDR3 sequence reads: CAISDWQDNSPLHF. CDR3 sequence (DNA): TGTGCCATCAGTGATTGGCAGGATAATTCACCCCTCCACTTT.

The chain employs TRBV7-3 and TRBJ2-5; 15 bases align to TRBD2. J gave up 2 bases and V 6 bases, and 7 bases lay outside the gene matches. The CDR3 totals 17 residues. Germline loops: CDR1 SGHTA, CDR2 FQGTGA. The CDR3 reads CASSHGTSGGTQETQYF. The CDR3 DNA sequence: TGTGCCAGCAGTCATGGGACTAGCGGGGGGACTCAAGAGACCCAGTACTTC.

This chain joins TRBV21-1 and TRBJ2-1; the D call TRBD2 from the table was never checked on the DNA. TRBV21-1 is described as a pseudogene. This CDR3 is built from 17 residues. Here the CDR3 reads CASILNLSGSSYNEQFF. The CDR3 DNA sequence: TGTGCCAGCATCCTAAACCTAAGCGGGAGCTCCTACAATGAGCAGTTCTTC.

The chain couples TRBV30 to TRBJ2-7; possible D gene TRBD2, 6 bases. Germline V gene lookup returns CDR1 GTSNPN and CDR2 SVGIG (reference sequence). This CDR3 has 14 residues. With 1 base removed from V and 0 bases from J, the gap between germline ends came to 10 bases. The CDR3 sequence is CAWSEAGSSYEQYF. The DNA of the CDR3 is TGTGCCTGGAGTGAGGCGGGGTCCTCCTACGAGCAGTACTTC.

The chain carries TRBV4-2 and TRBJ2-3; 14 bases map to TRBD2. This CDR3 comprises 16 residues. After removal of 3 bases from V and 7 bases from J, the junction contained 6 bases not matched to a gene. Germline CDR1 is LGHNA and CDR2 is YNFKEQ. The CDR3 DNA follows: TGTGCCAGCAGCCAGACTAGCGGGGGGGCGGTCAATACGCAGTATTTT. Encoded protein: CASSQTSGGAVNTQYF.

The rearrangement joins TRBV7-2 to TRBJ1-2; D is possibly TRBD1 (5 bases). The CDR3 has 16 amino acids. CDR1 is SGHTA and CDR2 is FQGNSA in the germline V gene. V was shortened by 1 base and J by 4 bases, with 16 bases between the two germline ends. The CDR3 nucleotides read TGTGCCAGCAGCTTAGGGGGACTAGGTAGTGGCTATGGCTACACCTTC. Protein product: CASSLGGLGSGYGYTF.

The V gene is TRBV5-1, the J gene TRBJ2-7; perhaps TRBD1 as D (6 bases). V was trimmed by 1 base and J by 1 base, leaving 12 bases between them. CDR1 SGHRS and CDR2 YFSETQ come from the germline V gene. The CDR3 contains 15 residues. Here the CDR3 reads CASSLLRDTSYEQYF. Written as DNA, the CDR3 is TGCGCCAGCAGCTTGCTCCGGGACACTTCCTACGAGCAGTACTTC.

The CDR3 loop reads CASSPGDVNYGYTF. CDR3 in DNA: TGTGCCAGCAGCCCAGGGGATGTCAACTATGGCTACACCTTC. The V and J genes are TRBV7-8 and TRBJ1-2; weak D call: TRBD1 (6 bases). The CDR3 contains 14 residues. Between the trimmed V and J ends, which lost 5 bases and 2 bases, there was a span of 12 bases. Germline CDR1 SGHVS, CDR2 FQNEAQ. The variable domain in full, completed from reference TRBV7-8 and TRBJ1-2, reads GAGVSQSPRYKVAKRGQDVALRCDPISGHVSLFWYQQALGQGPEFLTYFQNEAQLDKSGLPSDRFFAERPEGSVSTLKIQRTQQEDSAVYLCASSPGDVNYGYTFGSGTRLTVV.

This clone was seen only once. V gene TRBV9 combines with J gene TRBJ2-1, with 8 bases that match TRBD2. Per germline, CDR1 SGDLS and CDR2 YYNGEE. J lost 6 bases, V lost 3 bases, and 5 bases had no gene match. This CDR3 is 14 amino acids long. CDR3 protein: CASSERGQSNEQFF. The CDR3 nucleotides read TGTGCCAGCAGCGAGCGGGGGCAGAGCAATGAGCAGTTCTTC.

In its sample, this clone was seen a few times. The CDR3 is CASSRGGTDYNEQFF. The DNA for the CDR3 is TGCGCCAGCAGCCGGGGGGGGACTGATTACAATGAGCAGTTCTTC. V usage is TRBV4-1 and J usage is TRBJ2-1, with TRBD2 matching over 7 bases. V shed 4 bases, J shed 4 bases, and the junction held 7 bases outside the gene matches. This CDR3 has 15 residues. CDR1 is MGHRA, CDR2 YSYEKL, per germline.

V usage is TRBV30 and J usage is TRBJ2-7; no clear D gene. The germline V gene has CDR1 GTSNPN and CDR2 SVGIG (reference sequence). This CDR3 has 13 residues. V was cut by 1 base and J by 4 bases, with 11 bases left in between. The chain's CDR3 is CAWSGLISYEQYF. The CDR3 DNA sequence: TGTGCCTGGAGTGGACTGATCTCTTACGAGCAGTACTTC.

The CDR3 protein is CAWSVSHEQYF. The CDR3 DNA reads as TGTGCCTGGAGTGTAAGCCACGAGCAGTACTTC. This chain links TRBV30 with TRBJ2-7; no reliable D call. The CDR3 is 11 amino acids. V lost 0 bases and J 5 bases, leaving 5 bases between the germline ends. Per the germline V gene, CDR1 is GTSNPN and CDR2 is SVGIG (reference sequence).

The chain uses TRBV14 and TRBJ2-1, with 7 bases identical to TRBD2. The CDR3 is 15 amino acids. Germline loops: CDR1 SGHDN, CDR2 FVKESK. The trim removed 1 base at V and 9 bases at J, leaving 9 bases unmatched. As DNA, the CDR3 is TGTGCCAGCAGCCAAGGGACTAGTAGGCTGGGTGAGCAGTTCTTC. Protein product: CASSQGTSRLGEQFF.

This rearrangement joins TRBV30 to TRBJ1-2, with 7 bases that match TRBD1. Germline V gene sequence: CDR1 GTSNPN, CDR2 SVGIG (reference sequence). The ends lost 3 bases at V and 0 bases at J; junction bases unmatched: 7. This CDR3 is built from 15 residues. The CDR3 loop reads CAWSVGQVSNYGYTF. The CDR3 region has the DNA TGTGCCTGGAGCGTCGGACAGGTCTCTAACTATGGCTACACCTTC. The full variable domain, completed using reference TRBV30 and TRBJ1-2, is SQTIHQWPATLVQPVGSPLSLECTVEGTSNPNLYWYRQAAGRGLQLLFYSVGIGQISSEVPQNLSASRPQDRQFILSSKKLLLSDSGFYLCAWSVGQVSNYGYTFGSGTRLTVV.

This clone was picked up a small number of times. This chain connects TRBV10-3 to TRBJ2-3; no definite D call. CDR3 length equals 11 residues. Looked up from germline, CDR1 is ENHRY and CDR2 is SYGVKD. Trimming pared 3 bases from V and 5 bases from J, leaving 3 bases between. CDR3 sequence: CAISDLDTQYF. CDR3 nucleotide sequence: TGTGCCATCAGTGACCTAGATACGCAGTATTTT.

The chain carries TRBV19 and TRBJ2-3, with 7 bases lining up with TRBD1. With V trimmed by 6 bases and J by 3 bases, 12 bases remained unmatched. Germline CDR1 and CDR2: LNHDA and SQIVND (reference sequence). This CDR3 region has 16 residues. The CDR3 sequence: CASRQRQGGRTDTQYF. The CDR3 DNA reads TGTGCCAGTAGGCAAAGACAGGGTGGCCGAACAGATACGCAGTATTTT.

This clone appeared a few times. V and J are TRBV19 and TRBJ2-7; D not certain. Germline V gives CDR1 LNHDA, CDR2 SQIVND (reference sequence). The length of the CDR3 is 13 residues. Trimming stripped 5 bases from V and 0 bases from J, with 8 bases between. This CDR3 is CASSVRDSYEQYF. CDR3 coding DNA: TGTGCCAGTAGTGTGAGAGACTCCTACGAGCAGTACTTC.

V is TRBV18 and J is TRBJ2-7; 10 bases align to TRBD2. CDR3 length equals 15 residues. V dropped 2 bases and J dropped 3; count of bases not matched to a gene: 4. Germline V CDR1 and CDR2: KGHSH, LQKENI. The CDR3 protein is CASSPNSGRNYEQYF. Written as DNA, the CDR3 is TGTGCCAGCTCACCAAATAGCGGGAGGAACTACGAGCAGTACTTC.

The genes are TRBV19 and TRBJ2-3; D unclear. This CDR3 spans 16 amino acids. V lost 4 bases and J 2 bases, leaving 16 bases between the germline ends. CDR1 is LNHDA, CDR2 SQIVND, per germline (reference sequence). The CDR3 DNA follows: TGTGCCAGTAGTACAAGACTTCAACCTTTCACAGATACGCAGTATTTT. Translation gives CASSTRLQPFTDTQYF. The complete variable domain, with remaining parts taken from reference TRBV19 and TRBJ2-3, reads DGGITQSPKYLFRKEGQNVTLSCEQNLNHDAMYWYRQDPGQGLRLIYYSQIVNDFQKGDIAEGYSVSREKKESFPLTVTSAQKNPTAFYLCASSTRLQPFTDTQYFGPGTRLTVL.

The chain uses TRBV6-1 and TRBJ1-2, with D tentatively TRBD1 (6 bases). There are 13 residues in the CDR3. Trimming pared 3 bases from V and 5 bases from J, leaving 10 bases between. Germline V gives CDR1 MNHNS, CDR2 SASEGT. The CDR3 loop reads CASSEGQGYGYTF. The CDR3 DNA reads TGTGCCAGCAGTGAGGGGCAGGGGTATGGCTACACCTTC.

The V gene is TRBV6-6, the J gene TRBJ2-2, with a weak D call TRBD2 (5 bases). Germline CDR1 reads MNHNY; CDR2 reads SVGAGI (reference sequence). CDR3 length equals 13 residues. The V and J ends lost 7 bases and 5 bases respectively, with 11 bases between them. The CDR3 DNA sequence: TGTGCCAGCACCCTCCTAGCAACCGGGGAGCTGTTTTTT. Its translation is CASTLLATGELFF.

The V gene is TRBV27, the J gene TRBJ2-7; 11 positions match TRBD2. The length of the CDR3 is 16 residues. The junction had 8 bases not matched to a gene; V was cut back by 4 bases and J by 3 bases. Germline lookup yields CDR1 MNHEY and CDR2 SMNVEV (reference sequence). CDR3 region: CASSSLLAGAGYEQYF. CDR3 DNA sequence: TGTGCCAGCAGTTCCCTACTAGCGGGAGCTGGCTACGAGCAGTACTTC.

This clone was found once. The V gene is TRBV7-2, the J gene TRBJ2-7; D is undetermined. The ends were cut back, 7 bases at V and 7 bases at J, with 20 bases in the middle. From germline, CDR1 is SGHTA and CDR2 FQGNSA. The CDR3 is 14 amino acids. CDR3 residues: CASNPFLTAGEQYF. The CDR3 DNA follows: TGTGCCAGCAACCCTTTTTTGACCGCCGGGGAGCAGTACTTC.

The chain joins TRBV6-5 to TRBJ2-1, with a tentative D call TRBD2 (6 bases). Germline V gives CDR1 MNHEY, CDR2 SVGAGI. The CDR3 runs 13 residues. V was pared by 7 bases and J by 8 bases, with 15 bases between. CDR3 sequence (DNA): TGTGCCAGCATTGGAGGGGTCAGCGATGAGCAGTTCTTC. Translation: CASIGGVSDEQFF.

The J gene is TRBJ2-2, the V gene TRBV7-3, with 7 bases that match TRBD2. This CDR3 has 14 amino acids. Germline V gene data show CDR1 as SGHTA and CDR2 as FQGTGA. Germline trimming cut 7 bases from V and 6 bases from J; bases unmatched to any gene: 8. This CDR3 is CASTRGSGAGELFF. The CDR3 bases are TGTGCCAGCACCCGGGGGAGCGGGGCCGGGGAGCTGTTTTTT.

J is TRBJ2-1 and V is TRBV30, with D maybe TRBD1 (6 bases). The V gene lost 3 bases and the J gene lost 0 bases, with 15 bases spanning the gap. The CDR3 loop spans 16 amino acids. Germline values: CDR1 GTSNPN, CDR2 SVGIG (reference sequence). This CDR3 reads CAWRTYRASSYNEQFF. The CDR3 DNA follows: TGTGCCTGGAGGACATACAGGGCGAGCTCCTACAATGAGCAGTTCTTC.

J is TRBJ2-1 and V is TRBV10-2, with 11 nucleotides matching TRBD2. Germline V lookup: CDR1 WSHSY, CDR2 SAAADI. Trimming cost V 6 bases and J 3 bases; bases outside gene matches: 1. CDR3 length: 14 residues. The CDR3 region has the DNA TGCGCCAGCAGACTAGCGGGGGACTACAATGAGCAGTTCTTC. Protein product: CASRLAGDYNEQFF.

CDR3 in DNA: TGTGCCAGCAGCCCCGGACCCAGGGGGGACTACGAGCAGTACTTC. It translates to CASSPGPRGDYEQYF. The gene calls are TRBV7-3 and TRBJ2-7; TRBD1 is a possible D gene (7 bases). The CDR3 totals 15 residues. Germline V lookup: CDR1 SGHTA, CDR2 FQGTGA. V lost 5 bases to trimming and J lost 3 bases, with 17 bases between them.